One and the same sample provided the 30 T cell receptor beta chains below, sequenced in a study of Tregs in tolerant kidney transplant recipients (dated by TCRdb to the late 2010s). This specimen's time point label, per the study, means: blood sample drawn before combined kidney and bone marrow transplant. Libraries were prepared through the immunoSEQ multiplex PCR assay. Here the immuneACCESS table is served through TCRdb, limited to in-frame sequences with V and J called. Missing clones are a known gap in these copies; in checked studies unresolved V genes cover under half, and the rest lacks a known reason. The table of this sample itemizes about 48,000 clones. The top ten clones comprise roughly 0.8% of the sample. The material was CD4+ T cells from blood, obtained before the transplant. These receptor sequences come from a human donor who received a combined kidney and bone marrow transplant.

Note on this clone: The CDR3 end lies 3 residues beyond the end of the read and is filled in from the germline J gene. The J gene is TRBJ2-7, the V gene TRBV7-9, with 7 bases that match TRBD1. The length of the CDR3 is 15 residues. V trimming: 5 bases; J trimming: 2 bases; junction bases outside the gene matches: 9. Germline assignment: CDR1 SEHNR and CDR2 FQNEAQ (reference sequence). The CDR3 DNA, read in part, is TGTGCCAGCAGCCAACAGGGGAAAGGTCCCTACGAG. Translation: CASSQQGKGPYE. The whole CDR3 is CASSQQGKGPYEQYF.

On this clone: The read ends 3 residues before the CDR3 terminus; that terminus is restored from the germline J gene. The J gene is TRBJ1-2, the V gene TRBV7-8; 9 bases match TRBD1. J lost 4 bases, V lost 1 base, and 1 base had no gene match. This CDR3 spans 14 amino acids. Germline CDR1 is SGHVS and CDR2 is FQNEAQ. Incomplete CDR3 DNA: TGTGCCAGCAGCTTAGGACAGGGGGGCTATGGC. Translating gives CASSLGQGGYG. The full CDR3 is CASSLGQGGYGYTF.

Points on this clone: Coverage ceases 3 residues before the CDR3 finishes, and the germline J gene fills in the end. The chain links TRBV10-3 to TRBJ1-3, with D possibly being TRBD1 (6 bases). The V end lost 9 bases, the J end lost 0 bases, and 15 bases lay between the germline ends. The CDR3 covers 15 residues. Germline V gives CDR1 ENHRY, CDR2 SYGVKD. The CDR3 loop reads CAIRGGDISGNTIYF. The sequenced CDR3 bases are TGTGCCATAAGGGGGGGAGACATCTCTGGAAACACC.

A remark on this clone: The read terminates 3 residues before the CDR3 end, so the remaining end is supplied by the germline J gene. The J gene is TRBJ1-1, the V gene TRBV20-1; 10 nucleotides line up with TRBD1. Germline CDR1 is DFQATT and CDR2 is SNEGSKA (reference sequence). Trimming at V came to 5 bases and at J to 0 bases, leaving 6 bases not matched to a gene. This CDR3 has 15 amino acids. The CDR3 is CSARGTGVMNTEAFF. The sequenced part of the CDR3 DNA is TGCAGTGCTCGAGGGACAGGGGTCATGAACACTGAA.

Incomplete CDR3 DNA: TGCGCCAGCAGCTTTTCCGGGTCCACCGGGGAG. Protein product: CASSFSGSTGE. Given in full, the CDR3 is CASSFSGSTGELFF. The chain joins TRBV5-1 to TRBJ2-2; D is unresolved. The read is 3 residues too short to cover the CDR3 end, so that end is filled in from the germline J gene. Per germline, CDR1 SGHRS and CDR2 YFSETQ. The CDR3 extends over 14 amino acids. Between the trimmed V and J ends, which lost 2 bases and 4 bases, there was a span of 9 bases.

Comments on this clone: The read terminates 3 residues before the CDR3 end, so the remaining end is supplied by the germline J gene. The chain carries TRBV18 and TRBJ1-2, with TRBD1 as a possible D gene (5 bases). The CDR3 is 15 residues long. Germline V gives CDR1 KGHSH, CDR2 LQKENI. Trimming stripped 4 bases from V and 2 bases from J, with 14 bases between. The CDR3 protein is CASSLVRWGNYGYTF. The sequenced part of the CDR3 DNA is TGTGCCAGCTCACTAGTCCGCTGGGGCAACTATGGC.

On this clone itself: The read stops 3 residues short of the end of the CDR3; the missing end is completed from the germline J gene. V gene TRBV7-7 combines with J gene TRBJ1-1; D is perhaps TRBD1 (5 bases). V lost 5 bases and J 1 base, leaving 8 bases between the germline ends. This CDR3 is 13 amino acids long. Germline CDR1 and CDR2: SSHAT and FNYEAQ (reference sequence). The CDR3 protein is CASSATANTEAFF. The CDR3 bases that were read are TGTGCCAGCAGCGCGACAGCGAACACTGAA.

Concerning this clone: The CDR3 goes on 3 residues after the read ends, and that part is filled in from the germline J gene. The chain joins TRBV19 to TRBJ1-3; D not certain. Germline lookup yields CDR1 LNHDA and CDR2 SQIVND (reference sequence). CDR3 size: 15 residues. V lost 2 bases, J lost 0 bases, and 8 bases lay in between. The part of the CDR3 DNA that was read is TGTGCCAGTAGTATACTAGCGAGCTCTGGAAACACC. It codes for CASSILASSGNT. The whole CDR3 region reads CASSILASSGNTIYF.

Note on this clone: The CDR3 end is not reached by the read, which stops 3 residues before it; the germline J gene fills it in. The J gene is TRBJ2-1, the V gene TRBV6-2 or TRBV6-3, with 10 bases aligning to TRBD2. Germline trimming cut 6 bases from V and 7 bases from J; bases unmatched to any gene: 3. CDR3 length: 13 amino acids. CDR1 and CDR2 (germline): MNHEY, SVGEGT. The chain's CDR3 is CASRKGLANEQFF. The part of the CDR3 DNA that was read is TGTGCCAGCAGGAAGGGACTAGCGAATGAG.

With respect to this clone: The read terminates 3 residues ahead of where the CDR3 ends, so the germline J gene completes it. The chain uses TRBV7-8 and TRBJ2-4; 11 nucleotides agree with TRBD2. CDR1 SGHVS and CDR2 FQNEAQ come from the germline V gene. There are 15 residues in the CDR3. The V segment lost 5 bases and the J segment 8 bases; nucleotides outside the gene matches: 8. Incomplete CDR3 DNA: TGTGCCAGCAGCGCAGTAGCGGGGGGGCTATACATT. Protein: CASSAVAGGLYI. The CDR3 as a whole reads CASSAVAGGLYIQYF.

For this clone: The read finishes 3 residues shy of the CDR3 end, and the germline J gene is used to complete it. This chain joins TRBV5-4 and TRBJ1-2; maybe TRBD1 (5 bases). Germline V gene sequence: CDR1 SGHNT, CDR2 YYREEE (reference sequence). CDR3 length: 14 residues. The covered CDR3 bases are TGTGCCAGCAGCTTTGGACAAGAGGTGCGCGGC. Its translation is CASSFGQEVRG. The complete CDR3 protein is CASSFGQEVRGYTF.

A remark on this clone: The read is 3 residues too short to cover the CDR3 end, so that end is filled in from the germline J gene. The chain has TRBV19 and TRBJ1-1, with TRBD1 matching over 7 bases. The CDR3 consists of 12 residues. Per the germline V gene, CDR1 is LNHDA and CDR2 is SQIVND (reference sequence). Incomplete CDR3 DNA: TGTGCCAGTAGTATCCACAGGGGCCCA. Encoded protein: CASSIHRGP. The CDR3 in its entirety is CASSIHRGPAFF. Filled out from reference TRBV19 and TRBJ1-1, the complete variable domain reads DGGITQSPKYLFRKEGQNVTLSCEQNLNHDAMYWYRQDPGQGLRLIYYSQIVNDFQKGDIAEGYSVSREKKESFPLTVTSAQKNPTAFYLCASSIHRGPAFFGQGTRLTVV.

For this clone: Read sequence stops 3 residues before the CDR3 end, and the germline J gene provides the missing end. V usage is TRBV6-2 or TRBV6-3 and J usage is TRBJ2-5; tentative D call: TRBD1 (6 bases). Germline CDR1 reads MNHEY; CDR2 reads SVGEGT. The CDR3 is made up of 16 amino acids. The ends were cut back, 2 bases at V and 5 bases at J, with 18 bases in the middle. The part of the CDR3 DNA that was read is TGTGCCAGCAGTTACACTAGACAGGTCTGGGATGAGACC. It is translated as CASSYTRQVWDET. The complete CDR3 sequence is CASSYTRQVWDETQYF.

Of note for this clone: The DNA ends 3 residues before the CDR3 does, and the rest of the CDR3 is filled in from the germline J gene. The J gene is TRBJ2-5, the V gene TRBV29-1; a weak D match, TRBD1 (5 bases). In germline, CDR1 is SQVTM, CDR2 ANQGSEA. The V and J ends lost 4 bases and 1 base respectively, with 10 bases between them. The CDR3 length is 13 residues. Incomplete CDR3 DNA: TGCAGCGTTGGGGCAGGGCCCCAAGAGACC. As protein: CSVGAGPQET. The whole CDR3 sequence reads CSVGAGPQETQYF.

Worth noting for this clone: The CDR3 end falls 3 residues outside the read, so it is completed with the germline J gene. The chain recombines TRBV29-1 with TRBJ1-2, with 10 bases lining up with TRBD1. CDR1 is SQVTM and CDR2 is ANQGSEA in the germline V gene. V shed 4 bases, J shed 1 base, and the junction held 3 bases outside the gene matches. CDR3 size: 14 residues. CDR3 DNA, as far as it was read: TGCAGCGTTGCCAGGGACAGGGGTAACTATGGC. Protein product: CSVARDRGNYG. The complete CDR3 reads CSVARDRGNYGYTF.

About this clone: Read data end 3 residues before the CDR3 end; the end is taken from the germline J gene. The rearrangement joins TRBV19 to TRBJ1-2; 8 nucleotides match TRBD1. This CDR3 contains 16 residues. V shed 3 bases and J 6 bases; nucleotides not matched to a gene: 12. In germline, CDR1 is LNHDA, CDR2 SQIVND (reference sequence). The DNA read from the CDR3 is TGTGCCAGTAGTATCCCACTCTACAGGGGGGTTGATGGC. Translation gives CASSIPLYRGVDG. The CDR3, in full, reads CASSIPLYRGVDGYTF.

CDR3 bases read: TGTGCCAGCAGCGCCCGGGTCCACACCGGGGAG. Translating it yields CASSARVHTGE. The CDR3 as a whole reads CASSARVHTGELFF. The V call is TRBV11-2, the J call TRBJ2-2; D gene ambiguous. The sequence runs out 3 residues before the end of the CDR3; the remainder is reconstructed from the germline J gene. The V end lost 5 bases, the J end lost 3 bases, and 10 bases lay between the germline ends. The CDR3 spans 14 residues. CDR1 is SGHAT and CDR2 is FQNNGV in the germline V gene.

The CDR3 here is CASRLSGQGRFAEAFF. Incomplete CDR3 DNA: TGTGCCAGTAGGTTGTCGGGACAAGGGCGCTTTGCGGAA. The chain links TRBV19 to TRBJ1-1, with a possible D match to TRBD1 (6 bases). Read coverage stops 3 residues before the CDR3 terminus; the germline J gene supplies the remainder. Germline values: CDR1 LNHDA, CDR2 SQIVND (reference sequence). This CDR3 is built from 16 residues. Full variable domain (rest looked up from reference TRBV19 and TRBJ1-1): DGGITQSPKYLFRKEGQNVTLSCEQNLNHDAMYWYRQDPGQGLRLIYYSQIVNDFQKGDIAEGYSVSREKKESFPLTVTSAQKNPTAFYLCASRLSGQGRFAEAFFGQGTRLTVV.

Concerning this clone: The read terminates 3 residues ahead of where the CDR3 ends, so the germline J gene completes it. The chain links TRBV5-6 to TRBJ2-4; the D gene is possibly TRBD1 (6 bases). Germline CDR1 SGHDT, CDR2 YYEEEE. With 4 bases removed from V and 0 bases from J, the gap between germline ends came to 11 bases. The CDR3 runs to 15 residues. The CDR3 bases that were read are TGTGCCAGCAGCATTGGACAGATAGCCAAAAACATT. It translates to CASSIGQIAKNI. The entire CDR3 protein reads CASSIGQIAKNIQYF.

A remark on this clone: The read ends 3 residues shy of where the CDR3 ends; the end is completed using the germline J gene. The chain employs TRBV5-1 and TRBJ1-1; D not certain. The CDR3 is 13 residues long. Trimming shortened V by 4 bases and J by 5 bases, and 12 bases separated the two germline ends. The germline gives CDR1 SGHRS, CDR2 YFSETQ. The chain's CDR3 is CASSIRHGTEAFF. The covered CDR3 bases are TGCGCCAGCAGCATACGACACGGAACTGAA.

Points on this clone: Coverage ceases 3 residues before the CDR3 finishes, and the germline J gene fills in the end. V is TRBV2 and J is TRBJ1-2; 7 bases are shared with TRBD1. With V trimmed by 6 bases and J by 4 bases, 8 bases remained unmatched. Germline loops: CDR1 SNHLY, CDR2 FYNNEI. The CDR3 spans 14 residues. The sequenced part of the CDR3 DNA is TGTGCCAGCAGAGGGGACAGCGAGACCTATGGC. It encodes CASRGDSETYG. The complete CDR3 reads CASRGDSETYGYTF.

On this clone itself: The read ends 3 residues early relative to the CDR3; the germline J gene fills the gap. The genes are TRBV11-2 and TRBJ1-2; 12 bases match TRBD1. Germline CDR1 and CDR2: SGHAT and FQNNGV. This CDR3 is built from 14 residues. This chain's CDR3 is CASRPLGTGGAYTF. Partial CDR3 DNA: TGTGCCAGCAGGCCCCTCGGGACAGGGGGCGCT.

A remark on this clone: The read stops 3 residues short of the end of the CDR3; the missing end is completed from the germline J gene. The chain is built from TRBV30 and TRBJ2-1; 9 nucleotides align to TRBD2. The CDR3 length is 16 residues. V lost 2 bases and J lost 3; bases outside the gene matches: 8. Germline V CDR1 and CDR2: GTSNPN, SVGIG (reference sequence). This chain's CDR3 is CAWSSWVAGDYNEQFF. The DNA read from the CDR3 is TGTGCCTGGAGTTCGTGGGTAGCGGGAGACTACAATGAG.

A word on this clone: The read ends 3 residues shy of where the CDR3 ends; the end is completed using the germline J gene. The V gene is TRBV29-1, the J gene TRBJ1-2, with a possible D match to TRBD1 (6 bases). The CDR3 loop spans 14 amino acids. CDR1 is SQVTM, CDR2 ANQGSEA, per germline. Trimming took 5 bases from V and 4 from J, leaving 17 bases between them. CDR3 sequence: CSVSYDPGAYGYTF. The CDR3 bases that were read are TGCAGCGTTTCCTACGACCCAGGGGCCTATGGC.

Points on this clone: The read stops 3 residues short of the end of the CDR3; the missing end is completed from the germline J gene. The chain couples TRBV6-2 or TRBV6-3 to TRBJ2-1; 12 nucleotides match TRBD1. Trimming at V came to 0 bases and at J to 7 bases, leaving 4 bases not matched to a gene. Germline V gene lookup returns CDR1 MNHEY and CDR2 SVGEGT. This CDR3 contains 16 residues. CDR3 bases read: TGTGCCAGCAGTTACTCGCTGGGACAGGGGGCGAATGAG. Protein sequence: CASSYSLGQGANE. The full-length CDR3 reads as CASSYSLGQGANEQFF.

Of note for this clone: The DNA ends 3 residues before the CDR3 does, and the rest of the CDR3 is filled in from the germline J gene. V and J are TRBV7-2 and TRBJ2-5; D not resolved. The germline V and J ends were trimmed by 1 base and 5 bases, with 8 bases remaining between them. Germline CDR1 reads SGHTA; CDR2 reads FQGNSA. The CDR3 totals 13 residues. The CDR3 region is CASSLEGGETQYF. The part of the CDR3 DNA that was read is TGTGCCAGCAGCTTAGAGGGTGGCGAGACC.

On this clone: From the germline J gene comes the end of the CDR3, since the read stops 3 residues before it. V usage is TRBV2 and J usage is TRBJ1-5, with a weak D call TRBD1 (5 bases). Germline V gives CDR1 SNHLY, CDR2 FYNNEI. The CDR3 is made up of 15 amino acids. V lost 6 bases and J 5 bases, leaving 17 bases between the germline ends. Incomplete CDR3 DNA: TGTGCCAGCAGCCCGGGGGGGTACCGTGATCAGCCC. Its translation: CASSPGGYRDQP. From start to end, the CDR3 is CASSPGGYRDQPQHF.

Of note for this clone: The missing CDR3 end, 3 residues past where the read stops, is filled in from the germline J gene. The V and J genes are TRBV20-1 and TRBJ2-6; no clear D gene. The CDR3 loop spans 14 amino acids. Germline CDR1 reads DFQATT; CDR2 reads SNEGSKA (reference sequence). Trimming removed 3 bases from V and 4 bases from J, with 10 bases in between. The CDR3 reads CSARAPWGANVLTF. CDR3 bases read: TGCAGTGCTAGGGCCCCCTGGGGGGCCAACGTC.

Worth noting for this clone: The read ends 3 residues shy of where the CDR3 ends; the end is completed using the germline J gene. V is TRBV12-3 or TRBV12-4 and J is TRBJ2-3, with 9 bases that match TRBD2. This CDR3 is 16 amino acids long. Germline trimming cut 6 bases from V and 3 bases from J; bases unmatched to any gene: 10. The sequenced CDR3 bases are TGTGCCAGCAGCCCCCTGCGGGGGGGCCTTACAGATACG. It is translated as CASSPLRGGLTDT. The CDR3 in its entirety is CASSPLRGGLTDTQYF.

A note on this clone: The sequenced fragment ends 3 residues before the CDR3 boundary, so the rest is inferred from the germline J gene. This chain links TRBV6-1 with TRBJ1-1; the D gene is possibly TRBD1 (5 bases). Between the trimmed V and J ends, which lost 4 bases and 3 bases, there was a span of 12 bases. Germline CDR1 reads MNHNS; CDR2 reads SASEGT. The CDR3 is 14 residues long. This CDR3 reads CASSGGGRDTEAFF. The covered CDR3 bases are TGTGCCAGCAGTGGGGGGGGACGGGACACTGAA.